The rows below give T cell receptor beta chains drawn from one sample of a study of TIL therapy for anti-PD-1-resistant metastatic lung cancer. Assay used: immunoSEQ multiplex PCR; TCRdb lists only in-frame clones, some missing. Of some 26,000 clones listed, 60% to 70% are singletons. The specimen was tumor tissue, collected at baseline. These receptors originate from a woman between 25 and 85 years old with non-small cell lung cancer. Each CDR3 is given with its conserved first and last residue. The D gene is left open where the match is weak. Clone size is not always given. Where it is, it says once, few, many or a class for expanded clones.

length: 15
V: TRBV6-1
J: TRBJ1-2
D: TRBD1
size: -
DNA: TGTGCCAGCAGTGAAAATCCCGGGACAGGGAGTGGCTACACCTTC
CDR3: CASSENPGTGSGYTF

length: 11
V: TRBV10-3
J: TRBJ2-1
D: -
size: once
DNA: TGTGCCATCAGTGAAGCTAGTGAGCAGTTCTTC
CDR3: CAISEASEQFF

length: 17
V: TRBV11-3
J: TRBJ2-3
D: -
size: -
DNA: TGTGCCAGCAGCTTAGGGACCTCAGGGTTGAAGGAAGATACGCAGTATTTT
CDR3: CASSLGTSGLKEDTQYF

length: 13
V: TRBV11-3
J: TRBJ2-3
D: -
size: -
DNA: TGTGCCAGCAGCTTAACGGACAGCAATACGCAGTATTTT
CDR3: CASSLTDSNTQYF

length: 13
V: TRBV11-2
J: TRBJ2-7
D: -
size: few
DNA: TGTGCCAGCAGCTTAGGAGGTGGGGTCGAGCAGTACTTC
CDR3: CASSLGGGVEQYF

length: 12
V: TRBV30
J: TRBJ2-7
D: TRBD1
size: medium-sized
DNA: TGTGCCTGGTCGGGACAGGGCGTCGAGCAGTACTTC
CDR3: CAWSGQGVEQYF

length: 12
V: TRBV19
J: TRBJ2-4
D: -
size: -
DNA: TGTGCCAGTAGTGAAACTAGTAACATTCAGTACTTC
CDR3: CASSETSNIQYF

length: 14
V: TRBV13
J: TRBJ2-1
D: TRBD2
size: -
DNA: TGTGCCAGCAAGGAGACTAGCGCCGATAATGAGCAGTTCTTC
CDR3: CASKETSADNEQFF

length: 13
V: TRBV5-1
J: TRBJ2-5
D: -
size: -
DNA: TGCGCCAGCAGCTGGGAAGGGGAGGAGACCCAGTACTTC
CDR3: CASSWEGEETQYF

length: 16
V: TRBV4-2
J: TRBJ1-1
D: TRBD1
size: -
DNA: TGTGCCAGCAGCCCGGACGGGCTGACAGGGAGCACTGAAGCTTTCTTT
CDR3: CASSPDGLTGSTEAFF

length: 15
V: TRBV5-4
J: TRBJ1-1
D: -
size: -
DNA: TGTGCCAGCAGCTCTGTCAGGGGCCAAAACACTGAAGCTTTCTTT
CDR3: CASSSVRGQNTEAFF

length: 12
V: TRBV5-6
J: TRBJ2-2
D: -
size: -
DNA: TGTGCCAGCAGCTTCGACTCCGGGGAGCTGTTTTTT
CDR3: CASSFDSGELFF

length: 17
V: TRBV28
J: TRBJ2-2
D: -
size: -
DNA: TGTGCCAGCAGTTTAATGGGGGTCACTCCGAACACCGGGGAGCTGTTTTTT
CDR3: CASSLMGVTPNTGELFF

length: 19
V: TRBV11-3
J: TRBJ2-1
D: -
size: medium-sized
DNA: TGTGCCAGCAGCTTAGGGGCAGGGAGAGGCTATAGCTCCTACAATGAGCAGTTCTTC
CDR3: CASSLGAGRGYSSYNEQFF